This T cell receptor beta chain was sequenced during a study of T cell responses to AZD1222 COVID-19 vaccine. Study-level findings and limits: Samples come after the peak T cell response, not at day 14. In the spike-specific TCR repertoire, nearly half reportedly target unmutated variant regions.

TCRdb keeps only in-frame clones here, not all; method: immunoSEQ multiplex PCR. Here the sample spans about 56,000 clones, around 88% being singletons. As to this clone: Its antigen is not identified.

Germline CDR1 reads SNHLY; CDR2 reads FYNNEI. The CDR3 contains 13 residues. With 6 bases removed from V and 0 bases from J, the gap between germline ends came to 6 bases. Sequenced here: peripheral blood, sampled 28 days after the second AZD1222 dose. This clonotype originated in an adult who received the AZD1222 COVID-19 vaccine. The V call is TRBV2, the J call TRBJ1-5, with D hard to call. CDR3 bases: TGTGCCAGCAGGGAAAATAGCAATCAGCCCCAGCATTTT. Amino acid sequence: CASRENSNQPQHF.